This is a list of T cell receptor beta chains from one sample in a study of T cell responses to AZD1222 COVID-19 vaccine. Clones were read by immunoSEQ multiplex PCR, and TCRdb kept only the in-frame ones, dropping some. The sample yields some 150,000 clones, roughly 90% seen once. The sample in question was peripheral blood, obtained on day 0 of AZD1222 vaccination. The source of these receptors is an adult in good health. CDR3s include the opening cysteine and the closing phenylalanine or tryptophan. The D gene is left open where the match is weak. Size is stated for part of the rows, as once, few or many counts, or as a class when the clone is expanded.

clone_size j_call d_call v_call cdr3_nt cdr3_aa
once TRBJ2-3 NA TRBV19 TGTGCCAGTAGTTGGGGGGGCCCCGATACGCAGTATTTT CASSWGGPDTQYF
NA TRBJ1-1 NA TRBV7-8 TGTGCCAGCAGCTTATCAGAGACAGCGAACACTGAAGCTTTCTTT CASSLSETANTEAFF
NA TRBJ1-1 NA TRBV7-9 TGTTCTTTACAGAACACTGAAGCTTTCTTT CSLQNTEAFF
NA TRBJ2-5 NA TRBV14 TGTGCCAGCAGCCAAGACAGCCCGTCCGTTTTGGGCGTCGGCCAAGAGACCCAGTACTTC CASSQDSPSVLGVGQETQYF
NA TRBJ1-3 NA TRBV30 TGTGCCAGCCGGGACAACTCTGGAAACACCATATATTTT CASRDNSGNTIYF
NA TRBJ2-5 TRBD2 TRBV15 TGTGCCACCAGCAGACTAGCGGGGGGCTGGGAGACCCAGTACTTC CATSRLAGGWETQYF
NA TRBJ1-1 NA TRBV6-5 TGTGCCAGCAGTCTAGAGGTGAACACTGAAGCTTTCTTT CASSLEVNTEAFF
once TRBJ1-1 TRBD1 TRBV5-5 TGTGCCAGCAGCGGCAACAGGGGGCGCACTGAAGCTTTCTTT CASSGNRGRTEAFF
NA TRBJ1-3 NA TRBV5-5 TGTGCCAGCAGCTTGGGGCTGCGGGGCCGGGTCACCATATATTTT CASSLGLRGRVTIYF
few TRBJ2-5 NA TRBV29-1 TGCAGCGCAGGGGTTTGGGAGACCCAGTACTTC CSAGVWETQYF
few TRBJ2-7 TRBD2 TRBV7-9 TGTGCCAGCAGCTTGGCAGCGGGGACCGCCGGGGGACTTTACGAGCAGTACTTC CASSLAAGTAGGLYEQYF
NA TRBJ2-7 NA TRBV5-8 TGTGCCAGCAGCTTGCAAAGATACGAGCAGTACTTC CASSLQRYEQYF
few TRBJ1-3 TRBD1 TRBV7-9 TGTGCCAGCAGCTCAGGGGGCTCGGGAAACACCATATATTTT CASSSGGSGNTIYF
NA TRBJ2-3 TRBD2 TRBV27 TGTGCCAGCAGTTCCAGAACTAGCGGGAGTAGGACAGATACGCAGTATTTT CASSSRTSGSRTDTQYF
NA TRBJ2-7 TRBD2 TRBV19 TGTGCCAGTAGAGCGGGAGTCATCTACGAGCAGTACTTC CASRAGVIYEQYF